A selection of T cell receptor beta chains follows, all from one sample in a study of Graves' ophthalmopathy and Graves' hyperthyroidism. One entry per CDR3 protein results from TCRdb running MiXCR on the multiplex PCR reads. Here the sample spans some 1.1 million distinct CDR3 sequences, 35% to 45% being singletons. Source material: peripheral blood or thyroid tissue (not recorded which). Receptor source: an adult man with Graves' hyperthyroidism. CDR3s include the opening cysteine and the closing phenylalanine or tryptophan. D genes are given only for firm matches. Not all rows give a size; the values are once, few, many and, for expanded clones, a class.

j_gene: TRBJ2-5; v_gene: TRBV18; abundance: once; d_gene: TRBD1; CDR3aa: CASSPLNRGQETQYF; CDR3nt: TGTGCCAGCTCACCACTAAACAGGGGCCAAGAGACCCAGTACTTC
j_gene: TRBJ2-7; v_gene: TRBV19; abundance: many; d_gene: .; CDR3aa: CASSIDSRTDYEQYF; CDR3nt: TGTGCCAGTAGTATAGATAGTCGGACAGACTACGAGCAGTACTTC
j_gene: TRBJ1-1; v_gene: TRBV25-1; abundance: .; d_gene: .; CDR3aa: CASREFLGTEAFF; CDR3nt: TGTGCCAGCCGGGAGTTTCTGGGCACTGAAGCTTTCTTT
j_gene: TRBJ2-2; v_gene: TRBV10-3; abundance: many; d_gene: .; CDR3aa: CAISESVVQSTGELFF; CDR3nt: TGTGCCATCAGTGAGTCGGTGGTACAGAGCACCGGGGAGCTGTTTTTT
j_gene: TRBJ1-2; v_gene: TRBV6-5; abundance: many; d_gene: .; CDR3aa: CASSNRQSYGYTF; CDR3nt: TGTGCCAGCAGTAACAGACAGTCCTATGGCTACACCTTC
j_gene: TRBJ2-3; v_gene: TRBV29-1; abundance: .; d_gene: .; CDR3aa: CSVPSTRTDTQYF; CDR3nt: TGCAGCGTTCCCTCGACCCGCACAGATACGCAGTATTTT
j_gene: TRBJ2-5; v_gene: TRBV10-3; abundance: .; d_gene: TRBD2; CDR3aa: CASVASGLQETQYF; CDR3nt: TGTGCCAGTGTGGCTAGCGGGCTACAAGAGACCCAGTACTTC
j_gene: TRBJ1-3; v_gene: TRBV11-1; abundance: once; d_gene: TRBD1; CDR3aa: CASSSYRGPSGNTIYF; CDR3nt: TGTGCCAGCAGCTCGTACAGGGGACCCTCTGGAAACACCATATATTTT
j_gene: TRBJ2-6; v_gene: TRBV14; abundance: few; d_gene: TRBD1; CDR3aa: CASSPRQGAAEAF; CDR3nt: TGTGCCAGCAGCCCTCGACAGGGGGCCGCTGAAGCTTTC
j_gene: TRBJ1-5; v_gene: TRBV15; abundance: many; d_gene: TRBD1; CDR3aa: CATSRLDRQTGQPQHF; CDR3nt: TGTGCCACCAGCAGATTGGACAGGCAGACAGGGCAGCCCCAGCATTTT
j_gene: TRBJ2-7; v_gene: TRBV9; abundance: .; d_gene: .; CDR3aa: CASSARDKTYYEQYF; CDR3nt: TGTGCCAGCAGCGCCCGGGACAAAACCTACTACGAGCAGTACTTC
j_gene: TRBJ2-2; v_gene: TRBV19; abundance: few; d_gene: TRBD1; CDR3aa: CASRIGDRGTGELFF; CDR3nt: TGTGCCAGTAGGATAGGGGACAGGGGCACCGGGGAGCTGTTTTTT
j_gene: TRBJ2-2; v_gene: TRBV4-3; abundance: few; d_gene: TRBD1; CDR3aa: CASSQKGQGGTGELFF; CDR3nt: TGCGCCAGCAGCCAAAAGGGACAGGGCGGCACCGGGGAGCTGTTTTTT
j_gene: TRBJ2-7; v_gene: TRBV29-1; abundance: once; d_gene: TRBD1; CDR3aa: CSVVRGQNYEQYF; CDR3nt: TGCAGCGTTGTCCGGGGACAGAACTACGAGCAGTACTTC
j_gene: TRBJ1-1; v_gene: TRBV7-8; abundance: many; d_gene: .; CDR3aa: CASSSEAATEAFF; CDR3nt: TGTGCCAGCAGCTCAGAGGCTGCGACTGAAGCTTTCTTT
j_gene: TRBJ1-2; v_gene: TRBV6-2/TRBV6-3; abundance: many; d_gene: TRBD1; CDR3aa: CASRTGTGSYGYTF; CDR3nt: TGTGCCAGCAGGACCGGGACAGGAAGCTATGGCTACACCTTC
j_gene: TRBJ2-3; v_gene: TRBV10-2; abundance: .; d_gene: TRBD2; CDR3aa: CASAQSGGSTDTQYF; CDR3nt: TGCGCCAGCGCTCAAAGCGGGGGTAGCACAGATACGCAGTATTTT
j_gene: TRBJ2-1; v_gene: TRBV2; abundance: .; d_gene: .; CDR3aa: CASSSGDSSYNEQFF; CDR3nt: TGTGCCAGCAGTTCGGGGGATTCTTCCTACAATGAGCAGTTCTTC
j_gene: TRBJ2-7; v_gene: TRBV4-3; abundance: many; d_gene: .; CDR3aa: CASSQEGGGTYEQYF; CDR3nt: TGCGCCAGCAGCCAAGAGGGAGGGGGAACCTACGAGCAGTACTTC
j_gene: TRBJ1-5; v_gene: TRBV6-6; abundance: .; d_gene: .; CDR3aa: CASSEAFLEGEPQHF; CDR3nt: TGTGCCAGCAGTGAAGCCTTCTTAGAGGGGGAGCCCCAGCATTTT
j_gene: TRBJ2-5; v_gene: TRBV9; abundance: .; d_gene: TRBD2; CDR3aa: CASSGGGSSETQYF; CDR3nt: TGTGCCAGCAGCGGTGGCGGGAGTTCTGAGACCCAGTACTTC